A selection of T cell receptor beta chains follows, all from one sample in a study of T cells in Graves' hyperthyroidism and ophthalmopathy. TCRdb reprocessed the multiplex PCR reads via MiXCR and lists one record per CDR3 protein. Here the sample spans 640,000 or so distinct CDR3 sequences, 14% being singletons. The sample comprised blood. The receptors shown here come from a woman younger than 30 with Graves' ophthalmopathy. The CDR3 runs from the conserved cysteine through the conserved F or W. A D gene is named only where the DNA matches it firmly. A clone size is listed for some rows: how often the clone was seen (once, few, many), or a class if it is expanded.

V gene,D gene,clone size,J gene,CDR3 protein,CDR3 DNA
TRBV7-8,TRBD1,few,TRBJ2-7,CASSPRQGGSSYEQYF,TGTGCCAGCAGCCCCAGACAGGGTGGGAGCTCCTACGAGCAGTACTTC
TRBV6-1,TRBD1,many,TRBJ1-5,CASSGRGRGTIQPQHF,TGTGCCAGCAGTGGCAGGGGGCGAGGGACAATTCAGCCCCAGCATTTT
TRBV6-5,NA,few,TRBJ1-2,CASSYSTGRLANYGYTF,TGTGCCAGCAGTTACTCGACAGGCCGGCTAGCTAACTATGGCTACACCTTC
TRBV10-3,NA,few,TRBJ2-1,CAISESGLAPRGNEQFF,TGTGCCATCAGTGAGTCAGGCCTAGCGCCCAGGGGCAATGAGCAGTTCTTC
TRBV7-9,NA,many,TRBJ2-1,CASSLPTLSYNEQFF,TGTGCCAGCAGCCTTCCGACTCTCTCCTACAATGAGCAGTTCTTC
TRBV29-1,NA,NA,TRBJ1-1,CSVGGNRVMNTEAFF,TGCAGCGTTGGAGGAAACAGGGTCATGAACACTGAAGCTTTCTTT
TRBV27,TRBD1,many,TRBJ1-2,CASSTTGVGGYTF,TGTGCCAGCAGTACGACAGGGGTCGGTGGCTACACCTTC
TRBV11-2,NA,many,TRBJ2-7,CASSHRQWRSSEQYF,TGTGCCAGCAGCCATCGTCAGTGGCGCAGCTCCGAGCAGTACTTC
TRBV20-1,TRBD2,NA,TRBJ2-5,CSARETGTSYF,TGCAGTGCTAGAGAGACCGGGACTAGCTACTTC
TRBV6-1,TRBD1,many,TRBJ1-5,CASRGTTGANPGGQHF,TGTGCCAGCAGGGGTACGACAGGGGCCAACCCAGGGGGACAGCATTTT
TRBV5-1,NA,many,TRBJ1-1,CASSIGGVAAEAFF,TGCGCCAGCAGCATTGGTGGTGTCGCGGCAGAAGCTTTCTTT
TRBV6-1,TRBD1,many,TRBJ1-2,CASSDPGQGTGYTF,TGTGCCAGCAGTGACCCGGGACAGGGGACCGGCTACACCTTC
TRBV6-1,NA,many,TRBJ1-1,CATRTARVGNTEAFF,TGTGCCACCAGGACGGCCAGGGTGGGGAACACTGAAGCTTTCTTT
TRBV12-3/TRBV12-4,NA,NA,TRBJ1-5,CASSPVYQPQHF,TGTGCCAGCAGTCCCGTTTATCAGCCCCAGCATTTT
TRBV20-1,NA,few,TRBJ2-1,CSAGGEAPLAFYNEQFF,TGCAGTGCTGGGGGCGAGGCGCCCCTCGCTTTCTACAATGAGCAGTTCTTC
TRBV9,NA,many,TRBJ2-1,CASSERVQNNEQFF,TGTGCCAGCAGCGAGCGGGTTCAAAACAATGAGCAGTTCTTC
TRBV6-1,NA,NA,TRBJ2-1,CASSMDIYNEQFF,TGTGCCAGCAGTATGGACATCTACAATGAGCAGTTCTTC
TRBV7-9,NA,many,TRBJ1-1,CASSLAVRGAAEAFF,TGTGCCAGCAGCTTAGCTGTCCGGGGGGCAGCTGAAGCTTTCTTT
TRBV4-1,TRBD2,NA,TRBJ2-1,CASSHGSRDSGRFGEQFF,TGCGCCAGCAGCCATGGAAGCAGGGATAGCGGGAGGTTCGGTGAGCAGTTCTTC
TRBV29-1,NA,NA,TRBJ2-7,CSVSGGVVAPYEQYF,TGCAGCGTCTCCGGCGGGGTAGTGGCCCCCTACGAGCAGTACTTC
TRBV9,TRBD1,few,TRBJ1-2,CASSVGRGQGYTF,TGTGCCAGCAGCGTAGGCAGGGGGCAAGGCTACACCTTC
TRBV20-1,NA,many,TRBJ2-5,CSAGRLGSRETQYF,TGCAGTGCTGGCCGACTAGGGTCACGGGAGACCCAGTACTTC
TRBV27,NA,many,TRBJ2-7,CASSLGSGYEQYF,TGTGCCAGCAGTTTGGGCTCGGGCTACGAGCAGTACTTC
TRBV19,TRBD2,few,TRBJ2-2,CASSIDRLASGELFF,TGTGCCAGTAGTATAGACAGACTAGCATCCGGGGAGCTGTTTTTT
TRBV7-6,NA,few,TRBJ2-1,CASSLSPTNEQFF,TGTGCCAGCAGCTTATCCCCTACTAATGAGCAGTTCTTC
TRBV6-6,TRBD2,NA,TRBJ2-3,CASSYGLAGAGDTQYF,TGTGCCAGCAGTTACGGACTAGCGGGAGCGGGAGATACGCAGTATTTT
TRBV20-1,TRBD1,NA,TRBJ2-7,CSAREGTGAYEQYF,TGCAGTGCTAGAGAGGGGACAGGGGCCTACGAGCAGTACTTC
TRBV29-1,NA,few,TRBJ1-2,CSVNWSYGYTF,TGCAGCGTTAATTGGAGCTATGGCTACACCTTC
TRBV2,NA,many,TRBJ2-1,CASRSGGSSYNEQFF,TGTGCCAGCAGAAGCGGAGGGAGCTCCTACAATGAGCAGTTCTTC
TRBV7-9,TRBD2,many,TRBJ2-1,CASSLRLAGGSSYNEQFF,TGTGCCAGCAGCTTAAGACTAGCGGGAGGGAGCTCCTACAATGAGCAGTTCTTC
TRBV7-9,TRBD1,NA,TRBJ1-6,CASSLPGDHRGGSPLHF,TGTGCCAGCAGCTTACCCGGAGACCACAGGGGTGGATCACCCCTCCACTTT
TRBV2,TRBD2,many,TRBJ2-5,CASSEGLAGVGETQYF,TGTGCCAGCAGTGAAGGGTTAGCGGGAGTAGGGGAGACCCAGTACTTC
TRBV6-2/TRBV6-3,NA,many,TRBJ2-2,CALSRGTTANTGELFF,TGTGCCTTATCCCGTGGGACAACCGCGAACACCGGGGAGCTGTTTTTT
TRBV30,NA,NA,TRBJ1-3,CAWTHNGGAGNTIYF,TGTGCCTGGACCCATAACGGAGGGGCGGGAAACACCATATATTTT
TRBV28,TRBD2,many,TRBJ2-1,CASSLWSLSGGSYNEQFF,TGTGCCAGCAGCCTTTGGTCCTTATCGGGAGGGTCCTACAATGAGCAGTTCTTC
TRBV10-3,TRBD2,many,TRBJ2-1,CAIRVTSGSIHEQFF,TGTGCCATCAGAGTGACTAGCGGGAGTATCCATGAGCAGTTCTTC
TRBV2,NA,many,TRBJ2-2,CASRFDRPLTGELFF,TGTGCCAGCAGATTCGACAGACCCTTGACCGGGGAGCTGTTTTTT
TRBV6-6,NA,many,TRBJ1-1,CASSYRGSLNTEAFF,TGTGCCAGCAGTTACAGGGGAAGTCTGAACACTGAAGCTTTCTTT
TRBV3-1,NA,many,TRBJ2-5,CASSQEGGAETQYF,TGTGCCAGCAGCCAAGAGGGGGGAGCGGAGACCCAGTACTTC
TRBV18,TRBD1,many,TRBJ2-1,CASSPGQGMNEQFF,TGTGCCAGCTCACCCGGACAGGGGATGAATGAGCAGTTCTTC
TRBV7-3,NA,many,TRBJ2-3,CASSLRIGGRGDTQYF,TGTGCCAGCAGCTTAAGGATTGGGGGGCGCGGGGATACGCAGTATTTT
TRBV7-7,TRBD2,few,TRBJ2-1,CASSPKGFSGRWDNNEQFF,TGTGCTAGCAGCCCTAAAGGGTTTAGCGGGAGATGGGATAACAATGAGCAGTTCTTC
TRBV12-3/TRBV12-4,TRBD1,many,TRBJ2-3,CASSKGADTQYF,TGTGCCAGCAGTAAGGGGGCGGATACGCAGTATTTT
TRBV5-6,TRBD1,few,TRBJ2-2,CASSSKTGGLDGELFF,TGTGCCAGCAGCTCCAAAACAGGGGGCTTGGACGGGGAGCTGTTTTTT
TRBV12-3/TRBV12-4,TRBD1,NA,TRBJ1-1,CASSTGQGEAMNTEAFF,TGTGCCAGCAGTACCGGACAGGGGGAGGCGATGAACACTGAAGCTTTCTTT
TRBV20-1,TRBD2,many,TRBJ2-1,CSAQRREGHNEQFF,TGCAGTGCTCAAAGACGGGAGGGCCACAATGAGCAGTTCTTC
TRBV27,TRBD1,many,TRBJ2-2,CASSQLDRGGELFF,TGTGCCAGCAGTCAACTCGACAGGGGCGGGGAGCTGTTTTTT
TRBV12-3/TRBV12-4,NA,many,TRBJ2-3,CASSLTGPDTQYF,TGTGCCAGCAGCTTGACCGGTCCGGATACGCAGTATTTT
TRBV9,NA,many,TRBJ2-1,CASSVASLASYNEQFF,TGTGCCAGCAGCGTAGCTTCTCTAGCATCCTACAATGAGCAGTTCTTC
TRBV27,NA,many,TRBJ1-2,CASKGRTGFYGYTF,TGTGCCAGCAAGGGACGAACGGGATTCTATGGCTACACCTTC
TRBV12-3/TRBV12-4,NA,many,TRBJ1-5,CASSFEMRLGQPQHF,TGTGCCAGCAGTTTTGAGATGAGATTGGGGCAGCCCCAGCATTTT
TRBV5-5,TRBD2,NA,TRBJ2-5,CASEASPLGTPTSGSALETQYF,TGTGCCAGCGAAGCTTCGCCCCTCGGGACACCTACTAGCGGGAGTGCTCTAGAGACCCAGTACTTC
TRBV28,NA,once,TRBJ2-5,CASTDLTRLGTQYF,TGTGCCAGCACCGATCTAACTAGATTGGGGACCCAGTACTTC
TRBV12-3/TRBV12-4,NA,NA,TRBJ1-3,CASSLQEGVGNTIYF,TGTGCCAGCAGTTTACAAGAGGGGGTTGGAAACACCATATATTTT
TRBV2,NA,many,TRBJ2-3,CASRERTDSRSDTQYF,TGTGCCAGCAGAGAGAGGACTGATTCACGCAGCGATACGCAGTATTTT